This T cell receptor beta chain derives from a study of human T cells and chemical hapten exposure. MiXCR was run by TCRdb on the RACE reads, yielding one entry per CDR3 protein. The sample yields approximately 80,000 distinct CDR3 sequences, roughly 7.6% seen once. The sample's time point: patch test 1, 2 weeks after DPC sensitization. Treatment described: therapeutic diphenylcyclopropenone sensitization with weekly scalp DPC. The V gene lost 5 bases and the J gene lost 5 bases, with 17 bases spanning the gap. The CDR3 is 15 amino acids. The rearrangement joins TRBV12-3 or TRBV12-4 to TRBJ2-3; D is possibly TRBD2 (5 bases). Sequencing was performed on whole blood, taken in connection with sensitization to the hapten diphenylcyclopropenone (DPC). This clonotype was obtained from a woman aged 25 to 39 with alopecia areata. Some clones in this sample may be carry-over from other donors' samples. The CDR3 DNA sequence: TGTGCCAGCAGTCCATCAGGAGGAGATGGAGATACGCAGTATTTT. Its protein product is CASSPSGGDGDTQYF.